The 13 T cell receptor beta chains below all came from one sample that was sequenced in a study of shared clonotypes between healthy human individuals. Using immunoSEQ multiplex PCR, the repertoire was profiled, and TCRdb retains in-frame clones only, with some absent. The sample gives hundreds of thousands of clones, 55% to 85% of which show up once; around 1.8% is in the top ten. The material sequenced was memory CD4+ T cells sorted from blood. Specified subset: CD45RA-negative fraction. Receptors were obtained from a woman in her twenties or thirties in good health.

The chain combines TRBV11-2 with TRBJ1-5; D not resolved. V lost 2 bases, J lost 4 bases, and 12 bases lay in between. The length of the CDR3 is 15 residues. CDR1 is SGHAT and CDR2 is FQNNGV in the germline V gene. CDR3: CASSLSAPGNQPQHF. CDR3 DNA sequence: TGTGCCAGCAGCTTAAGTGCCCCTGGGAATCAGCCCCAGCATTTT.

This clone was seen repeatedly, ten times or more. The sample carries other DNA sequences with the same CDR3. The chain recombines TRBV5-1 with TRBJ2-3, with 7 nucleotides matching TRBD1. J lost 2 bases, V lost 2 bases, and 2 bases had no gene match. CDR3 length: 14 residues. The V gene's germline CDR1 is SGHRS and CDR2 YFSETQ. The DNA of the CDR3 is TGCGCCAGCAGCTTAGGGACAGCCACAGATACGCAGTATTTT. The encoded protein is CASSLGTATDTQYF.

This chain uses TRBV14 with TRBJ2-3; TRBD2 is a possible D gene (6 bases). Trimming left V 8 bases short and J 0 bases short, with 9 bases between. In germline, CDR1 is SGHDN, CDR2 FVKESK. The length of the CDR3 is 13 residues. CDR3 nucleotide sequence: TGTGCCAGCGGACTAACTAGCACAGATACGCAGTATTTT. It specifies CASGLTSTDTQYF.

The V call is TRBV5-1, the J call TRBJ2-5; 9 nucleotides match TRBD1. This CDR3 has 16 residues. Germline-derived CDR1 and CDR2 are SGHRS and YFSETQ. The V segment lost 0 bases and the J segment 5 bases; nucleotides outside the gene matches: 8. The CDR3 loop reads CASSLGLGQGWETQYF. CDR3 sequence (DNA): TGCGCCAGCAGCTTGGGTTTGGGACAGGGCTGGGAGACCCAGTACTTC.

The CDR3 DNA follows: TGCGCCAGCAGTCGAGAAGACACTGAAGCTTTCTTT. The encoded protein is CASSREDTEAFF. The rearrangement links TRBV23-1 to TRBJ1-1; D gene uncertain. TRBV23-1 is identified as an open reading frame with a role that is uncertain. V shed 4 bases and J shed 3 bases, with 6 bases lying between them. CDR3 length: 12 amino acids.

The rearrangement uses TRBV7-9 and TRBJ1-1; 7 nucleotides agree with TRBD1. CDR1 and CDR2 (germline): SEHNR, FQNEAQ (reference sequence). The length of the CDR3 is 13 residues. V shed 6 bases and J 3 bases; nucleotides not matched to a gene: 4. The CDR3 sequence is CASRGTGDTEAFF. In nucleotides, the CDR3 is TGTGCCAGCAGGGGAACAGGGGACACTGAAGCTTTCTTT.

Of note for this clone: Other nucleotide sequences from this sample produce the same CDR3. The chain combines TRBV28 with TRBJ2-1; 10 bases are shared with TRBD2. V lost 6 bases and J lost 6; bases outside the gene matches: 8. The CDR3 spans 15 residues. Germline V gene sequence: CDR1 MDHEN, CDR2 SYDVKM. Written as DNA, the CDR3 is TGTGCCAGCAGCTCTCTAGCGGGAGTTCGCAATGAGCAGTTCTTC. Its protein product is CASSSLAGVRNEQFF. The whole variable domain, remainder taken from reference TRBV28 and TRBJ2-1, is DVKVTQSSRYLVKRTGEKVFLECVQDMDHENMFWYRQDPGLGLRLIYFSYDVKMKEKGDIPEGYSVSREKKERFSLILESASTNQTSMYLCASSSLAGVRNEQFFGPGTRLTVL.

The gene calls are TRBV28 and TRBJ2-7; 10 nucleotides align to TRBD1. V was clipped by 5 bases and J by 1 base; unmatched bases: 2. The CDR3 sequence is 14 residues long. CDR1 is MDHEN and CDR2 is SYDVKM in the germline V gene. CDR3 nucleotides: TGTGCCAGCAGTAGGACAGGGGGGTCCTACGAGCAGTACTTC. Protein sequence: CASSRTGGSYEQYF. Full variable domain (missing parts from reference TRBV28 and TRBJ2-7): DVKVTQSSRYLVKRTGEKVFLECVQDMDHENMFWYRQDPGLGLRLIYFSYDVKMKEKGDIPEGYSVSREKKERFSLILESASTNQTSMYLCASSRTGGSYEQYFGPGTRLTVT.

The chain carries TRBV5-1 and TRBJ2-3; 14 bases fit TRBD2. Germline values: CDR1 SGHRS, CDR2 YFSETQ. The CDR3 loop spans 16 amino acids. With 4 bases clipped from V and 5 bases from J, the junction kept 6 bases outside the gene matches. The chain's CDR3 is CASSGGLAGAKDTQYF. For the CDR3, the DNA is TGCGCCAGCAGCGGGGGACTAGCGGGAGCAAAAGATACGCAGTATTTT. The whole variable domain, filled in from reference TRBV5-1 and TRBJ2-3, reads KAGVTQTPRYLIKTRGQQVTLSCSPISGHRSVSWYQQTPGQGLQFLFEYFSETQRNKGNFPGRFSGRQFSNSRSEMNVSTLELGDSALYLCASSGGLAGAKDTQYFGPGTRLTVL.

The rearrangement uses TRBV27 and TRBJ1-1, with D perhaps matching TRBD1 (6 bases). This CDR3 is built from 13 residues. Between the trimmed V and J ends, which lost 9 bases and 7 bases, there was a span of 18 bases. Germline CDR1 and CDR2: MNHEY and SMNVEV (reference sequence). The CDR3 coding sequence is TGTGCCAGTGGCAGGGGCGGGATAGGTGAAGCTTTCTTT. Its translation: CASGRGGIGEAFF.

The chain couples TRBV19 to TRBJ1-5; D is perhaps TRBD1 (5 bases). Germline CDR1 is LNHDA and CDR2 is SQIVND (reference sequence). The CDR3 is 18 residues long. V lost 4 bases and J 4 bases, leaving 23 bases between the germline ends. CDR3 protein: CASSRDWVRDGINQPQHF. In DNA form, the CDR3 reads TGTGCCAGTAGTAGGGATTGGGTGAGGGACGGCATAAATCAGCCCCAGCATTTT. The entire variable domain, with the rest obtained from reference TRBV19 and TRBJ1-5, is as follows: DGGITQSPKYLFRKEGQNVTLSCEQNLNHDAMYWYRQDPGQGLRLIYYSQIVNDFQKGDIAEGYSVSREKKESFPLTVTSAQKNPTAFYLCASSRDWVRDGINQPQHFGDGTRLSIL.

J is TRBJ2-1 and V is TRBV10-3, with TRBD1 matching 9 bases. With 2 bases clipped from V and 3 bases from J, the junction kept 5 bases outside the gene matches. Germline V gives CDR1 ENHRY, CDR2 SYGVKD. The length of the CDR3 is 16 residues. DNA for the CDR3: TGTGCCATCAGTGAGGGCGGGACAGGGAACTACAATGAGCAGTTCTTC. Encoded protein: CAISEGGTGNYNEQFF.

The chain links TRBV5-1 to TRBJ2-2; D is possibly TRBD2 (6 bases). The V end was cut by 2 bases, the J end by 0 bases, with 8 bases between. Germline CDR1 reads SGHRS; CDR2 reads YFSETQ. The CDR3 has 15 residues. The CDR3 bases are TGCGCCAGCAGCTTAACTAGCCCGAACACCGGGGAGCTGTTTTTT. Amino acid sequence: CASSLTSPNTGELFF.